This T cell receptor beta chain was recorded in a study of early T cells in non-severe SARS-CoV-2 infection. Looking at the study overall: The authors sequenced bulk RNA from unsorted whole blood, leaving chains unpaired.

Germline CDR1 and CDR2: GTSNPN and SVGIG (reference sequence). This CDR3 comprises 12 residues. The ends were cut back, 4 bases at V and 5 bases at J, with 8 bases in the middle. This clonotype was observed a handful of times. Its antigen is as yet unknown. The study's findings and limits: The matching step, a VDJdb search, favored anti-spike CD8 responses and missed private and CD4 specificities.

The protocol attached unique molecular identifiers to individual cDNA molecules. TCRdb fed the 5' RACE reads into MiXCR, producing one record per CDR3 protein. Of 55,000 to 75,000 distinct CDR3 sequences in the sample, 8% to 10% were seen once. This rearrangement joins TRBV30 to TRBJ1-4, with D possibly matching TRBD1 (6 bases). The sequenced sample consisted of whole blood. This clonotype originated in an adult who was a healthcare worker with PCR-confirmed SARS-CoV-2 infection or an uninfected control (not recorded which). CDR3 sequence: CAWKGTNEKLFF. The DNA of the CDR3 is TGTGCCTGGAAAGGGACAAATGAAAAACTGTTTTTT.